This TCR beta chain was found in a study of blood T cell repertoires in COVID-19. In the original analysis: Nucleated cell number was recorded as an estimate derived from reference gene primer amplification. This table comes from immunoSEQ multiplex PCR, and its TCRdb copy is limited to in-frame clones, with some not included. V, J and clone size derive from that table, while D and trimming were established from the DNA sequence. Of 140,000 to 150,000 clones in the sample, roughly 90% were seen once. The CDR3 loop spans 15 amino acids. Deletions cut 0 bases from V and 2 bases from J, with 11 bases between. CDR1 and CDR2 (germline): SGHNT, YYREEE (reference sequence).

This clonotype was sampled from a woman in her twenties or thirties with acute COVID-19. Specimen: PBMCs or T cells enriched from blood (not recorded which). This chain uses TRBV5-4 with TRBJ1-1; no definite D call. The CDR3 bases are TGTGCCAGCAGCTTGGGCGACACGCGCAACACTGAAGCTTTCTTT. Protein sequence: CASSLGDTRNTEAFF.